A selection of T cell receptor beta chains follows, all from one sample in a study of shared clonotypes between healthy human individuals. The repertoire was sequenced with immunoSEQ multiplex PCR; TCRdb's copy has only in-frame clones and lacks some. Counted here are roughly 570,000 clones, 98% occurring once; the ten biggest clones make up approximately 0.3%. Source material: naive CD8+ T cells sorted from blood. All receptors come from a man aged 25-45 years in good health. CDR3s include the opening cysteine and the closing phenylalanine or tryptophan. A D gene is named only where the DNA matches it firmly. Not all rows give a size; the values are once, few, many and, for expanded clones, a class.

CDR3nt: TGTGCCAGCAGCCCCGGACAAGTCCAAGAGACCCAGTACTTC
CDR3aa: CASSPGQVQETQYF
abundance: -
len: 14
d_gene: -
j_gene: TRBJ2-5
v_gene: TRBV7-9

CDR3nt: TGTGCCAGCAGCTTTTTTTTCAACCAGGGACAGCCTCTATACAATGAGCAGTTCTTC
CDR3aa: CASSFFFNQGQPLYNEQFF
abundance: -
len: 19
d_gene: TRBD1
j_gene: TRBJ2-1
v_gene: TRBV7-8

CDR3nt: TGTGCCAGCAGCTTAGATGCAACTAATGAAAAACTGTTTTTT
CDR3aa: CASSLDATNEKLFF
abundance: -
len: 14
d_gene: -
j_gene: TRBJ1-4
v_gene: TRBV11-2

CDR3nt: TGTGCCAGCAGTTTATTTGTTAGCGGGAGGGCCTACGAGCAGTACTTC
CDR3aa: CASSLFVSGRAYEQYF
abundance: -
len: 16
d_gene: TRBD2
j_gene: TRBJ2-7
v_gene: TRBV27

CDR3nt: TGTGCCACCGGCCGGGCCCTCGCCTACGAGCAGTACTTC
CDR3aa: CATGRALAYEQYF
abundance: -
len: 13
d_gene: -
j_gene: TRBJ2-7
v_gene: TRBV15

CDR3nt: TGTGCCAGCAGCCTCGAGGAGCAGTACTTC
CDR3aa: CASSLEEQYF
abundance: -
len: 10
d_gene: -
j_gene: TRBJ2-7
v_gene: TRBV2

CDR3nt: TGTGCCAGCAGTTTCCCGACAGAGGAAAACTACGAGCAGTACTTC
CDR3aa: CASSFPTEENYEQYF
abundance: once
len: 15
d_gene: -
j_gene: TRBJ2-7
v_gene: TRBV7-9

CDR3nt: TGTGCCAGCGCCAATTCACGGGTCACCTATGGCTACACCTTC
CDR3aa: CASANSRVTYGYTF
abundance: -
len: 14
d_gene: -
j_gene: TRBJ1-2
v_gene: TRBV7-9

CDR3nt: TGCGCCAGCAGCTCCGGATTCCGGGACAATCGATACATCTATGGCTACACCTTC
CDR3aa: CASSSGFRDNRYIYGYTF
abundance: -
len: 18
d_gene: -
j_gene: TRBJ1-2
v_gene: TRBV5-1

CDR3nt: TGTGCCACCAGCAGAGTAGCATTGAACACTGAAGCTTTCTTT
CDR3aa: CATSRVALNTEAFF
abundance: -
len: 14
d_gene: -
j_gene: TRBJ1-1
v_gene: TRBV15

CDR3nt: TGTGCCAGCCAGGCTGAACGCACTGAAGCTTTCTTT
CDR3aa: CASQAERTEAFF
abundance: -
len: 12
d_gene: -
j_gene: TRBJ1-1
v_gene: TRBV7-9

CDR3nt: TGTGCCAGCAGCTTGGGCTCCTACGAGCAGTACTTC
CDR3aa: CASSLGSYEQYF
abundance: once
len: 12
d_gene: -
j_gene: TRBJ2-7
v_gene: TRBV13

CDR3nt: TGTGCCAGCAGCTTAGACGGGACAAGCAATCAGCCCCAGCATTTT
CDR3aa: CASSLDGTSNQPQHF
abundance: -
len: 15
d_gene: -
j_gene: TRBJ1-5
v_gene: TRBV7-9

CDR3nt: TGCGCCAGCAGCCAAGGATCCCTAGCTTCCTACGAGCAGTACTTC
CDR3aa: CASSQGSLASYEQYF
abundance: -
len: 15
d_gene: -
j_gene: TRBJ2-7
v_gene: TRBV4-1

CDR3nt: TGCGCCAGCAGCCAAATTCTGGCTAGCGGTCCCTACAATGAGCAGTTCTTC
CDR3aa: CASSQILASGPYNEQFF
abundance: -
len: 17
d_gene: TRBD2
j_gene: TRBJ2-1
v_gene: TRBV4-1

CDR3nt: TGCGCCAGCAGCTTGGTAGCGGGAGCAGATACGCAGTATTTT
CDR3aa: CASSLVAGADTQYF
abundance: -
len: 14
d_gene: TRBD2
j_gene: TRBJ2-3
v_gene: TRBV5-1

CDR3nt: TGTGCCAGCAGTTACTCGACTCTGGGCTACGAGCAGTACTTC
CDR3aa: CASSYSTLGYEQYF
abundance: few
len: 14
d_gene: -
j_gene: TRBJ2-7
v_gene: TRBV6-5

CDR3nt: TGTGCCAGCAGCAATTTGGAAAGAAGGACTAGCGGGGTAAGCTCCTACAATGAGCAGTTCTTC
CDR3aa: CASSNLERRTSGVSSYNEQFF
abundance: -
len: 21
d_gene: -
j_gene: TRBJ2-1
v_gene: TRBV21-1

CDR3nt: TGCAGCGTACGCACAGATACGCAGTATTTT
CDR3aa: CSVRTDTQYF
abundance: -
len: 10
d_gene: -
j_gene: TRBJ2-3
v_gene: TRBV29-1

CDR3nt: TGTGCCAACCGGTTGGGGCAGCGCTACGAGCAGTACTTC
CDR3aa: CANRLGQRYEQYF
abundance: -
len: 13
d_gene: -
j_gene: TRBJ2-7
v_gene: TRBV6-1

CDR3nt: TGTGCCAGCAGAACCGGGACTAGCGGGACCTACGAGCAGTACTTC
CDR3aa: CASRTGTSGTYEQYF
abundance: -
len: 15
d_gene: TRBD2
j_gene: TRBJ2-7
v_gene: TRBV6-5

CDR3nt: TGTGCCATCAGTACCTCCTACGAGCAGTACTTC
CDR3aa: CAISTSYEQYF
abundance: -
len: 11
d_gene: -
j_gene: TRBJ2-7
v_gene: TRBV10-3

CDR3nt: TGCAGCCCGAGAACAGGCTGGGAAGCTTTCTTT
CDR3aa: CSPRTGWEAFF
abundance: -
len: 11
d_gene: -
j_gene: TRBJ1-1
v_gene: TRBV20-1

CDR3nt: TGTGCCAGCCCTGGCAGGAGTAGCGGGAGCTACGAGCAGTACTTC
CDR3aa: CASPGRSSGSYEQYF
abundance: -
len: 15
d_gene: TRBD2
j_gene: TRBJ2-7
v_gene: TRBV2

CDR3nt: TGCGCCAGCAGCTCCGGTGGGGGAAAAAGCGAGCAGTTCTTC
CDR3aa: CASSSGGGKSEQFF
abundance: -
len: 14
d_gene: -
j_gene: TRBJ2-1
v_gene: TRBV5-1

CDR3nt: TGTGCCAGCAGCACTCTCTCCTCTGGGGCCAACGTCCTGACTTTC
CDR3aa: CASSTLSSGANVLTF
abundance: -
len: 15
d_gene: -
j_gene: TRBJ2-6
v_gene: TRBV11-2

CDR3nt: TGTGCCAGCAGCCCGGCCGGGACGGACTCCTACAATGAGCAGTTCTTC
CDR3aa: CASSPAGTDSYNEQFF
abundance: -
len: 16
d_gene: -
j_gene: TRBJ2-1
v_gene: TRBV7-9

CDR3nt: TGCAGCGTTGCGGGCGAGTTCTCTGGGACCAACGTCCTGACTTTC
CDR3aa: CSVAGEFSGTNVLTF
abundance: -
len: 15
d_gene: -
j_gene: TRBJ2-6
v_gene: TRBV29-1

CDR3nt: TGTGCCAGTAGTGCCTCGTTTCGGAGCACAGATACGCAGTATTTT
CDR3aa: CASSASFRSTDTQYF
abundance: -
len: 15
d_gene: -
j_gene: TRBJ2-3
v_gene: TRBV19

CDR3nt: TGTGCCAGCAGTTCTTGGACAGACACCTACGAGCAGTACTTC
CDR3aa: CASSSWTDTYEQYF
abundance: -
len: 14
d_gene: -
j_gene: TRBJ2-7
v_gene: TRBV27

CDR3nt: TGTGCCAGCAGCCACGGAACCGGGCTGTCCTACGAGCAGTACTTC
CDR3aa: CASSHGTGLSYEQYF
abundance: -
len: 15
d_gene: -
j_gene: TRBJ2-7
v_gene: TRBV5-8

CDR3nt: TGCGCCAGCAGCTTGGAAGGTGAGACAGATTATGGCTACACCTTC
CDR3aa: CASSLEGETDYGYTF
abundance: -
len: 15
d_gene: -
j_gene: TRBJ1-2
v_gene: TRBV5-1

CDR3nt: TGCGCCAGCAGCCAAGAGGACAGGGCCGATGAGCAGTTCTTC
CDR3aa: CASSQEDRADEQFF
abundance: -
len: 14
d_gene: TRBD1
j_gene: TRBJ2-1
v_gene: TRBV4-1

CDR3nt: TGTGCCAGCAGCCAGGATAATGAAAAACTGTTTTTT
CDR3aa: CASSQDNEKLFF
abundance: -
len: 12
d_gene: -
j_gene: TRBJ1-4
v_gene: TRBV4-2

CDR3nt: TGTGCCAGCAGTTACTATGGGAGTGGTATAAATGAGCAGTTCTTC
CDR3aa: CASSYYGSGINEQFF
abundance: -
len: 15
d_gene: -
j_gene: TRBJ2-1
v_gene: TRBV6-5

CDR3nt: TGTGCCAGCAGGCAAAGACAGGGTATGAACACTGAAGCTTTCTTT
CDR3aa: CASRQRQGMNTEAFF
abundance: -
len: 15
d_gene: TRBD1
j_gene: TRBJ1-1
v_gene: TRBV6-1

CDR3nt: TGTGCCAGCAGCTCATATGATGGGGACTATCTTGATACGCAGTATTTT
CDR3aa: CASSSYDGDYLDTQYF
abundance: -
len: 16
d_gene: TRBD2
j_gene: TRBJ2-3
v_gene: TRBV5-4

CDR3nt: TGTGCCAGCAGTTACTCGAGGGCGGGACTAGGTAGCGAGCAGTACTTC
CDR3aa: CASSYSRAGLGSEQYF
abundance: -
len: 16
d_gene: TRBD2
j_gene: TRBJ2-7
v_gene: TRBV6-6

CDR3nt: TGTGCCAGCAGAGGTGAGGCAGGAATGGGCGAGCAGTACTTC
CDR3aa: CASRGEAGMGEQYF
abundance: -
len: 14
d_gene: -
j_gene: TRBJ2-7
v_gene: TRBV7-9

CDR3nt: TGTGCCAGCAGTCCATCGAAAGGGCCGGAGGAGCAGTTCTTC
CDR3aa: CASSPSKGPEEQFF
abundance: -
len: 14
d_gene: -
j_gene: TRBJ2-1
v_gene: TRBV28

CDR3nt: TGTGCCAGCAGCTTCGGTCTGGGGTCGGACGAGCAGTACTTC
CDR3aa: CASSFGLGSDEQYF
abundance: -
len: 14
d_gene: -
j_gene: TRBJ2-7
v_gene: TRBV5-6

CDR3nt: TGCAGCGGACAGGATAGGAAAGAAAAACTGTTTTTT
CDR3aa: CSGQDRKEKLFF
abundance: -
len: 12
d_gene: -
j_gene: TRBJ1-4
v_gene: TRBV29-1

CDR3nt: TGCGCCAGCAGCCCAGGGGTAGCGGGAGCCATCAATGAGCAGTTCTTC
CDR3aa: CASSPGVAGAINEQFF
abundance: -
len: 16
d_gene: TRBD2
j_gene: TRBJ2-1
v_gene: TRBV4-3

CDR3nt: TGTGCCAGCAGCCCCACCCTACAGGGTTGGCAGCCCCAGCATTTT
CDR3aa: CASSPTLQGWQPQHF
abundance: -
len: 15
d_gene: -
j_gene: TRBJ1-5
v_gene: TRBV28

CDR3nt: TGTGCCTGGAGGACACAGAACTACAATGAGCAGTTCTTC
CDR3aa: CAWRTQNYNEQFF
abundance: -
len: 13
d_gene: -
j_gene: TRBJ2-1
v_gene: TRBV30

CDR3nt: TGTGCCAGCAGCTTAGACCCCTTGGACAGCCGGAGCTCCTACGAGCAGTACTTC
CDR3aa: CASSLDPLDSRSSYEQYF
abundance: -
len: 18
d_gene: -
j_gene: TRBJ2-7
v_gene: TRBV11-2

CDR3nt: TGTGCCAGCAGCTTACCGGGACTACCCTACAATGAGCAGTTCTTC
CDR3aa: CASSLPGLPYNEQFF
abundance: -
len: 15
d_gene: TRBD2
j_gene: TRBJ2-1
v_gene: TRBV5-6

CDR3nt: TGCAGCGTTGCGGGTTATGAGAACACCGGGGAGCTGTTTTTT
CDR3aa: CSVAGYENTGELFF
abundance: -
len: 14
d_gene: -
j_gene: TRBJ2-2
v_gene: TRBV29-1

CDR3nt: TGTGCCAGCAGCTTAGGTCTAGCGGGAGAGTGGGTGACAGATACGCAGTATTTT
CDR3aa: CASSLGLAGEWVTDTQYF
abundance: -
len: 18
d_gene: TRBD2
j_gene: TRBJ2-3
v_gene: TRBV7-2

CDR3nt: TGTGCCAGCAACGCTGACATCCTTAACTATGGCTACACCTTC
CDR3aa: CASNADILNYGYTF
abundance: -
len: 14
d_gene: -
j_gene: TRBJ1-2
v_gene: TRBV6-6

CDR3nt: TGTGCCAGCAGCTACTCGACAGGGGACTATGGCTACACCTTC
CDR3aa: CASSYSTGDYGYTF
abundance: -
len: 14
d_gene: TRBD1
j_gene: TRBJ1-2
v_gene: TRBV11-2

CDR3nt: TGTGCCAGTAGTATAGTTTTGGGGGGCGAAGGGATGAACACTGAAGCTTTCTTT
CDR3aa: CASSIVLGGEGMNTEAFF
abundance: -
len: 18
d_gene: -
j_gene: TRBJ1-1
v_gene: TRBV19

CDR3nt: TGTGCCAGCAGTGACCCCCGGGAGGGCGGCTACACCTTC
CDR3aa: CASSDPREGGYTF
abundance: -
len: 13
d_gene: -
j_gene: TRBJ1-2
v_gene: TRBV6-4

CDR3nt: TGTGCCAGCAGTGGGGGCAGATCCTACGAGCAGTACTTC
CDR3aa: CASSGGRSYEQYF
abundance: -
len: 13
d_gene: -
j_gene: TRBJ2-7
v_gene: TRBV2

CDR3nt: TGTGCCAGCAGTGTAGGGGCCCTAAATCAGCCCCAGCATTTT
CDR3aa: CASSVGALNQPQHF
abundance: -
len: 14
d_gene: -
j_gene: TRBJ1-5
v_gene: TRBV6-1